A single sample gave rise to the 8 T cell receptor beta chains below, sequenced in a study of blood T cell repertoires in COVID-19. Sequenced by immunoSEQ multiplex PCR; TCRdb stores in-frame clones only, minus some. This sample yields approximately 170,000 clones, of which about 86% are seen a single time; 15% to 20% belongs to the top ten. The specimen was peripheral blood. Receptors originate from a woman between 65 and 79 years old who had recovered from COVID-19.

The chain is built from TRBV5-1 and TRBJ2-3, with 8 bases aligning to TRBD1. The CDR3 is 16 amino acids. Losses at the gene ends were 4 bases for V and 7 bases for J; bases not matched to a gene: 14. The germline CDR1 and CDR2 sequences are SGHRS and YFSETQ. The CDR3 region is CASSLQPAGGGNTQYF. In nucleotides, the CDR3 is TGCGCCAGCAGCCTTCAACCCGCAGGGGGCGGGAATACGCAGTATTTT.

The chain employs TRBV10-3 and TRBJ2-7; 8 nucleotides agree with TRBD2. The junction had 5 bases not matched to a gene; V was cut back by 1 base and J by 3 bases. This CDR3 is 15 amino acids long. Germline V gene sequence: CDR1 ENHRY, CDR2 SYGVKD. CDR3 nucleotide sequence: TGTGCCATCAGTGAGTTCGCCGGGACTAGCTACGAGCAGTACTTC. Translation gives CAISEFAGTSYEQYF.

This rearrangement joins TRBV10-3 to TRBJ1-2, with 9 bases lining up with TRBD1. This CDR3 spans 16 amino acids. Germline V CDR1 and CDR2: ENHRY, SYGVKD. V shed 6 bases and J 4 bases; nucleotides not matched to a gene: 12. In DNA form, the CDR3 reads TGTGCCATCAGCCGATCCGGGACAGGGAAAGGCTATGGCTACACCTTC. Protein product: CAISRSGTGKGYGYTF.

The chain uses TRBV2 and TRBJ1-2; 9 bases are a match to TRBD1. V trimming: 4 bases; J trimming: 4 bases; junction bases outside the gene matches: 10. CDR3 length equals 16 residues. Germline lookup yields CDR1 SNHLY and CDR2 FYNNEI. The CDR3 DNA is TGTGCCAGCAGTGGTCAGCCGGGACAGGGAATCTATGGCTACACCTTC. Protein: CASSGQPGQGIYGYTF. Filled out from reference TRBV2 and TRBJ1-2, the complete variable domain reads EPEVTQTPSHQVTQMGQEVILRCVPISNHLYFYWYRQILGQKVEFLVSFYNNEISEKSEIFDDQFSVERPDGSNFTLKIRSTKLEDSAMYFCASSGQPGQGIYGYTFGSGTRLTVV.

CDR3 amino acids: CASSRGAGGVYEQYF. As DNA, the CDR3 is TGTGCCAGCAGCCGAGGGGCAGGGGGCGTGTACGAGCAGTACTTC. The chain has TRBV3-1 (or the pseudogene TRBV3-2) and TRBJ2-7; 8 nucleotides match TRBD1. Germline CDR1 reads LGHDT; CDR2 reads YNNKEL (reference sequence). The CDR3 extends over 15 amino acids. J was trimmed by 4 bases and V by 4 bases; bases with no gene match: 9.

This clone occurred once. As DNA, the CDR3 is TGTGCCAGTAGTGCAACCGGGACTAGCGACCGGCCCGGGACGCAGTATTTT. Translating gives CASSATGTSDRPGTQYF. The rearrangement links TRBV19 to TRBJ2-3; 10 bases are a match to TRBD2. Per germline, CDR1 LNHDA and CDR2 SQIVND (reference sequence). J gave up 9 bases and V 5 bases, and 17 bases lay outside the gene matches. The CDR3 has 17 amino acids.

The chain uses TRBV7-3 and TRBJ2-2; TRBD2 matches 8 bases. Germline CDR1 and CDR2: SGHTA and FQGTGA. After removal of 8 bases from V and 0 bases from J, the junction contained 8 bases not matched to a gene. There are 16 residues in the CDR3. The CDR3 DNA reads TGTGCCAGCGGCCCGGGAGGGGCAACGAACACCGGGGAGCTGTTTTTT. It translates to CASGPGGATNTGELFF.

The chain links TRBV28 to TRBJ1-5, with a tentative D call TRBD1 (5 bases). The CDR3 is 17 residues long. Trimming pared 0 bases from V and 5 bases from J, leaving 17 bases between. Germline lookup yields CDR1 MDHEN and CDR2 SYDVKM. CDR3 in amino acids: CASSLWDRGRGDQPQHF. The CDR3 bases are TGTGCCAGCAGTTTATGGGACCGAGGACGGGGGGATCAGCCCCAGCATTTT.